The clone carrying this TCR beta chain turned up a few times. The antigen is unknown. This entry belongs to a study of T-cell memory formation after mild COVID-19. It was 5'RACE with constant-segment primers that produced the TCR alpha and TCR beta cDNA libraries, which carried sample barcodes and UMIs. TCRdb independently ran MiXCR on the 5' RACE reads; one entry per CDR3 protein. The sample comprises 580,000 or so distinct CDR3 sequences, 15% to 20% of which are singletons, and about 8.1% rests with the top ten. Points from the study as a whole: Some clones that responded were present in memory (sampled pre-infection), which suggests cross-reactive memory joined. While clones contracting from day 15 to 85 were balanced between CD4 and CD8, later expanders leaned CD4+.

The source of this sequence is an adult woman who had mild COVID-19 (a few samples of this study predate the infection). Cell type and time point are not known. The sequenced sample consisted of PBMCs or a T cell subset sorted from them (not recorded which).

This CDR3 reads CASKRYEERTEAFF. The CDR3 region has the DNA TGTGCCAGCAAGCGTTATGAAGAAAGGACAGAAGCTTTCTTT. V is TRBV11-2 and J is TRBJ1-1; TRBD1 is a possible D gene (5 bases). The CDR3 has 14 residues. Germline CDR1 and CDR2: SGHAT and FQNNGV. Trimming took off 7 bases at V and 8 bases at J, with 20 bases between the two ends.